This TCR beta chain was identified during a study of blood T cell repertoires in COVID-19. Study details: Samples came from the United States, Italy and Spain, spanning acute and convalescent COVID-19. The cDNA or gDNA used as material had been derived from T cells, B-cell-depleted T cells, or PBMCs.

In the original processing: Reference gene primer amplification gave nucleated cell count estimates. The protocol was immunoSEQ multiplex PCR, while the TCRdb copy is restricted to in-frame clones and leaves out a portion. V and J calls and clone size are those listed in that table; D and trimming were worked out from the DNA. Among approximately 500,000 clones listed, about 89% were seen once. V was pared by 2 bases and J by 9 bases, with 5 bases of the junction left unmatched. Germline V gives CDR1 MNHEY, CDR2 SVGAGI. The CDR3 contains 14 residues. Enrolled during active infection, Seattle patients were then followed longitudinally.

The sequencing input was peripheral blood. This TCR came from a woman between 45 and 65 years old with COVID-19, enrolled during active disease. This chain links TRBV6-5 with TRBJ1-5, with TRBD1 identical over 9 bases. CDR3 protein: CASSYRQGDRPQHF. CDR3 bases: TGTGCCAGCAGTTACCGACAGGGGGACCGGCCCCAGCATTTT.